The clone carrying this T cell receptor (beta chain) was detected only a few times. In the same sample, other DNA sequences code for this CDR3. Expressed TCRB transcripts got sequenced, as all isolated RNA was reverse transcribed. Here immunoSEQ multiplex PCR was the method, and the copy in TCRdb shows in-frame clones only, minus some. Here the sample spans 250,000 or so clones, 25% to 30% being singletons. The sample belongs to a study of beta chain features in type 1 diabetes. CDR3 length: 13 residues. The V end was cut by 4 bases, the J end by 4 bases, with 13 bases between. Germline-derived CDR1 and CDR2 are SQVTM and ANQGSEA.

This TCR came from a man under 40 in good health. The specimen was central memory CD4+ T cells from blood. The chain combines TRBV29-1 with TRBJ2-5, with D possibly being TRBD1 (7 bases). The CDR3 DNA is TGCAGCGTTGCAGGGGGGATAGGAGAGACCCAGTACTTC. This codes for CSVAGGIGETQYF. Complete variable domain (other parts from reference TRBV29-1 and TRBJ2-5): SAVISQKPSRDICQRGTSLTIQCQVDSQVTMMFWYRQQPGQSLTLIATANQGSEATYESGFVIDKFPISRPNLTFSTLTVSNMSPEDSSIYLCSVAGGIGETQYFGPGTRLLVL.